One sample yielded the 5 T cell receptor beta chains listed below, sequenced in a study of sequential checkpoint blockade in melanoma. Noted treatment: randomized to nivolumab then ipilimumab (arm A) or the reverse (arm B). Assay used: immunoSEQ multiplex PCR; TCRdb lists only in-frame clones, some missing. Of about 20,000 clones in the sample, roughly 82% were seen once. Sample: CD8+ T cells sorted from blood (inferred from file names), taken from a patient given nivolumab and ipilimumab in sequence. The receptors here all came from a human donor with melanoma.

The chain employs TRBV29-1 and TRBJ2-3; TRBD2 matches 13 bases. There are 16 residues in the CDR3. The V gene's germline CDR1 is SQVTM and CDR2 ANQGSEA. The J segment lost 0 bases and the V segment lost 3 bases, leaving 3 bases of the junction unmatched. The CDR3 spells CSVDGLAGASTDTQYF. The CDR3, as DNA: TGCAGCGTTGACGGACTAGCGGGGGCTAGCACAGATACGCAGTATTTT.

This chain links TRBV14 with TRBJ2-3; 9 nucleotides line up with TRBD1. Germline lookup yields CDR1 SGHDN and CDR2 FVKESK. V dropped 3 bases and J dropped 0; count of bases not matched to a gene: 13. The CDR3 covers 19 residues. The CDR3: CASSHPDRGSYPSTDTQYF. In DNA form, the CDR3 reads TGTGCCAGCAGCCATCCCGACAGGGGGAGCTACCCTAGCACAGATACGCAGTATTTT.

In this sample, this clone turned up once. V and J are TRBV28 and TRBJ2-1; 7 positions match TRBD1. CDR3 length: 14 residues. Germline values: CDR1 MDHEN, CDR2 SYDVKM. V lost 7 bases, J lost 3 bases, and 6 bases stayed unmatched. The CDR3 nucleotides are TGTGCCAGCAAAGGGGCAGGGGGCTACAATGAGCAGTTCTTC. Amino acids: CASKGAGGYNEQFF.

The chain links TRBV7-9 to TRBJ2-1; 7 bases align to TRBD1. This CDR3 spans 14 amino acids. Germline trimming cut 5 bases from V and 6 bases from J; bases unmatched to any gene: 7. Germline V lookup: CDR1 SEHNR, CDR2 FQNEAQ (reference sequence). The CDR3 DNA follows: TGTGCCAGCAGCCCCCGGGACAGCCCCAATGAGCAGTTCTTC. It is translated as CASSPRDSPNEQFF. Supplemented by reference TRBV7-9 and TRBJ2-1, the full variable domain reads DTGVSQNPRHKITKRGQNVTFRCDPISEHNRLYWYRQTLGQGPEFLTYFQNEAQLEKSRLLSDRFSAERPKGSFSTLEIQRTEQGDSAMYLCASSPRDSPNEQFFGPGTRLTVL.

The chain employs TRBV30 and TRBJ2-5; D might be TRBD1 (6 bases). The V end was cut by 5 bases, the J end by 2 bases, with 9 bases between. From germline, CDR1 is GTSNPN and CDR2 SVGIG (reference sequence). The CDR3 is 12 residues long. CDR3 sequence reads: CAWLGAQETQYF. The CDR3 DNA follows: TGTGCCTGGCTGGGGGCTCAAGAGACCCAGTACTTC.